This T cell receptor beta chain was observed in a study of shared clonotypes between healthy human individuals. At a deep level, the assay was run. Clones were sequenced by immunoSEQ multiplex PCR, and TCRdb holds only the in-frame ones, with some missing. The sample carries just over 2,000,000 clones, about 95% recorded once. Worth noting for this clone: Its antigen is currently unknown.

Study results and caveats: Sorted-subset sequencing, rarefaction showed, was incomplete despite large depth.

Per the germline V gene, CDR1 is MNHEY and CDR2 is SMNVEV (reference sequence). The CDR3 is 15 residues long. Trimming pared 3 bases from V and 3 bases from J, leaving 13 bases between. Terminally differentiated effector memory CD45RA+ cells were left out of the naive CD8 fraction, which was CD45RO-negative and positively selected for CCR7. The receptor's source is a man younger than 30 in good health. What was sequenced was naive CD8+ T cells sorted from blood. This rearrangement joins TRBV27 to TRBJ2-3, with a tentative D call TRBD2 (7 bases). In DNA, the CDR3 is TGTGCCAGCAGTTTGCGGGGGCCGGAGACAGATACGCAGTATTTT. Its protein is CASSLRGPETDTQYF.